The rows below give T cell receptor beta chains drawn from one sample of a study of shared clonotypes between healthy human individuals. This table comes from immunoSEQ multiplex PCR, and its TCRdb copy is limited to in-frame clones, with some not included. Of about 750,000 clones listed, 92% are singletons. The sequencing input was naive CD8+ T cells sorted from blood. The receptors were gathered from a man aged 25 to 45 in good health. Both conserved end residues are part of each CDR3. D genes are given only for firm matches. Where a row states a size, it is once, few, many or the class of an expanded clone; other rows omit it.

J gene | V gene | clone size | D gene | CDR3 DNA | CDR3 protein
TRBJ2-1 | TRBV27 | medium-sized | NA | TGTGCCAGCAGTCGAAACAATGAGCAGTTCTTC | CASSRNNEQFF
TRBJ2-3 | TRBV7-2 | NA | NA | TGTGCCAGCAGCTTAATGGGCACAGATACGCAGTATTTT | CASSLMGTDTQYF
TRBJ1-1 | TRBV19 | NA | NA | TGTGCCAGTAGTATTTCAGGCCTCACTGAAGCTTTCTTT | CASSISGLTEAFF
TRBJ2-1 | TRBV29-1 | NA | TRBD2 | TGCAGCGTTGAAGATTCGCGGGAGGGCCGGTACAATGAGCAGTTCTTC | CSVEDSREGRYNEQFF
TRBJ2-4 | TRBV11-1 | once | TRBD2 | TGTGCCAGCAGCTGGACTAGCGGGGGAGCCAAAAACATTCAGTACTTC | CASSWTSGGAKNIQYF
TRBJ2-7 | TRBV28 | NA | TRBD1 | TGTGCCAGCACCTCCCGGACAGGGAAATACGAGCAGTACTTC | CASTSRTGKYEQYF
TRBJ1-1 | TRBV5-1 | NA | NA | TGCGCCAGCAGCTTAGGTACAGTTAACACTGAAGCTTTCTTT | CASSLGTVNTEAFF
TRBJ2-2 | TRBV6-4 | NA | NA | TGTGCCAGCAGTCCCGGGCGACTCCCAAACACCGGGGAGCTGTTTTTT | CASSPGRLPNTGELFF
TRBJ1-2 | TRBV4-3 | NA | NA | TGCGCCAGCAGCCAAGTCACACGCCGGGACGGTGACTATGGCTACACCTTC | CASSQVTRRDGDYGYTF
TRBJ2-7 | TRBV29-1 | once | NA | TGCAGCGTTGTTCAGGCAGTCGAGCAGTACTTC | CSVVQAVEQYF
TRBJ2-1 | TRBV5-4 | NA | NA | TGTGCCAGCAGCTTTGACAGAGCCTACAATGAGCAGTTCTTC | CASSFDRAYNEQFF
TRBJ1-2 | TRBV19 | NA | NA | TGTGCCAGTAGTATAGCCCTGACAGGTGCATATGGCTACACCTTC | CASSIALTGAYGYTF
TRBJ2-1 | TRBV4-1 | once | TRBD2 | TGCGCCAGCAGCCAACCTCCTAGCGGTGGCAATGAGCAGTTCTTC | CASSQPPSGGNEQFF
TRBJ2-1 | TRBV27 | once | NA | TGTGCCAGCAGTTTAGGAACCGAGCAGTTCTTC | CASSLGTEQFF
TRBJ1-4 | TRBV11-2 | NA | NA | TGTGCCAGCAGCCATGGGCGCACAGGGCCTAATGAAAAACTGTTTTTT | CASSHGRTGPNEKLFF
TRBJ2-3 | TRBV18 | NA | NA | TGTGCCAGCTCACCACCCCGGGGGGCCATATCTAGCACAGATACGCAGTATTTT | CASSPPRGAISSTDTQYF
TRBJ2-7 | TRBV6-1 | NA | TRBD2 | TGTGCCAGCAGTGTTCTAGCGGGAGGGTCATACGAGCAGTACTTC | CASSVLAGGSYEQYF
TRBJ2-7 | TRBV27 | NA | TRBD2 | TGTGCCAGCAGCCCCGGGGGGAATGAGTACGAGCAGTACTTC | CASSPGGNEYEQYF
TRBJ2-2 | TRBV14 | once | NA | TGTGCCAGCAACCAGCATTACCCCGGGGAGCTGTTTTTT | CASNQHYPGELFF
TRBJ2-2 | TRBV29-1 | NA | NA | TGCAGCACAAAAACGGAGCCGGGGGAGCTGTTTTTT | CSTKTEPGELFF
TRBJ2-1 | TRBV5-1 | NA | TRBD2 | TGCGCCAGCAGCTTCCTAGCGGGAGAGGCTGTTCGAGAGCAGTTCTTC | CASSFLAGEAVREQFF
TRBJ2-7 | TRBV7-9 | once | TRBD1 | TGTGCCAGCAGCCCACCCGGGACAGAACACCCCTACGAGCAGTACTTC | CASSPPGTEHPYEQYF
TRBJ2-7 | TRBV7-9 | NA | TRBD2 | TGTGCCAGCAGTCCTACCTCGGGACTAGCGCTCTACGAGCAGTACTTC | CASSPTSGLALYEQYF
TRBJ2-1 | TRBV4-1 | once | NA | TGCGCCAGCAGCCAAGTTGTCGCCTACAATGAGCAGTTCTTC | CASSQVVAYNEQFF
TRBJ2-7 | TRBV5-6 | NA | TRBD1 | TGTGCCAGCAGCTTGCAGGGGGCGAAAGAGCAGTACTTC | CASSLQGAKEQYF
TRBJ2-1 | TRBV30 | NA | NA | TGTGCCTGGAGTGTCGGGGAGCAGTTCTTC | CAWSVGEQFF
TRBJ2-2 | TRBV6-6 | NA | NA | TGTGCCAGCAGTTACGTGGGAGTTAGCACCGGGGAGCTGTTTTTT | CASSYVGVSTGELFF
TRBJ2-7 | TRBV7-6 | NA | TRBD1 | TGTGCCAGCAGCGTAGGACAGGGGGCCAGCTCCTACGAGCAGTACTTC | CASSVGQGASSYEQYF
TRBJ2-7 | TRBV28 | NA | TRBD2 | TGTGCCAGCAGTTTAAGTTCTCCCCTCATTAGCGGGAGAGAAGTGTACGAGCAGTACTTC | CASSLSSPLISGREVYEQYF
TRBJ2-1 | TRBV6-4 | few | NA | TGTGCCAGCAGTGACTCCGCTAGCGAGAGCTCCTACAATGAGCAGTTCTTC | CASSDSASESSYNEQFF
TRBJ1-5 | TRBV27 | NA | NA | TGTGCCAGCAGTTTGAGAGGGGGTCAGCCCCAGCATTTT | CASSLRGGQPQHF
TRBJ2-1 | TRBV28 | NA | TRBD2 | TGTGCCAGCAGTTTATGGCCCCCCAGCGGGGGGGGATTTGGCAATGAGCAGTTCTTC | CASSLWPPSGGGFGNEQFF
TRBJ1-2 | TRBV28 | NA | NA | TGTGCCAGCACCGAACGGTTTGGTGAGGGCCCAGACTATGGCTACACCTTC | CASTERFGEGPDYGYTF
TRBJ1-5 | TRBV6-5 | NA | NA | TGTGCCAGCAGTCGGACAGTCTATAACAATCAGCCCCAGCATTTT | CASSRTVYNNQPQHF
TRBJ2-1 | TRBV11-2 | NA | TRBD1 | TGTGCCAGCAGCCTAGGGACAGGAGGCAATGAGCAGTTCTTC | CASSLGTGGNEQFF
TRBJ2-7 | TRBV5-6 | NA | NA | TGTGCCAGCAGCTTGCTTGTCGGATCCTACGAGCAGTACTTC | CASSLLVGSYEQYF
TRBJ2-7 | TRBV27 | NA | NA | TGTGCCAGCAGTCCCTTGGGTTCTACCTACGAGCAGTACTTC | CASSPLGSTYEQYF
TRBJ1-3 | TRBV15 | NA | NA | TGTGCCACCAGCACCGGGGACTCTGGAAACACCATATATTTT | CATSTGDSGNTIYF
TRBJ2-1 | TRBV5-5 | NA | TRBD2 | TGTGCCAGCAGCTTAGTAGGAGCGGGAGTCTCCTACAATGAGCAGTTCTTC | CASSLVGAGVSYNEQFF
TRBJ2-1 | TRBV11-2 | NA | TRBD2 | TGTGCCAGCAGCTTGGCTAGCGGGAGAGGGATGAATGAGCAGTTCTTC | CASSLASGRGMNEQFF
TRBJ1-4 | TRBV7-9 | NA | NA | TGTGCCAGCAGCTTCATCGAGGAAAAACTGTTTTTT | CASSFIEEKLFF
TRBJ2-7 | TRBV5-1 | once | NA | TGCGCCAGCACCTCGGGCAAAGACTACGAGCAGTACTTC | CASTSGKDYEQYF
TRBJ2-7 | TRBV11-3 | NA | NA | TGTGCCAGCAGCACGATTAGCGGAGGGGCCTACGAGCAGTACTTC | CASSTISGGAYEQYF
TRBJ1-1 | TRBV10-3 | NA | NA | TGTGCCATCAGTGAAAGGCCGAACACTGAAGCTTTCTTT | CAISERPNTEAFF
TRBJ1-1 | TRBV28 | NA | NA | TGTGCCAGCAGCCAGACGGCGGTGGGGACTGAAGCTTTCTTT | CASSQTAVGTEAFF